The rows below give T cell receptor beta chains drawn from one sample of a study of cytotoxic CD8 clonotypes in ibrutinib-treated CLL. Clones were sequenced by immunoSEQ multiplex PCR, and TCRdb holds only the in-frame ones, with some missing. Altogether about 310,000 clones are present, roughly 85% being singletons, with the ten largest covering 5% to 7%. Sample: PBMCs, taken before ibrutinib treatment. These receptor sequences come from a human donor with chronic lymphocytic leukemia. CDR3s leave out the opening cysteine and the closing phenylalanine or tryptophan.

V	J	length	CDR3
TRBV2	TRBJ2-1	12	ASSEGQAYNEQF
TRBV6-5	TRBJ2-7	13	ASSHHDRGEYEQY
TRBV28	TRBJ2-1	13	ASSLSVAGGNEQF
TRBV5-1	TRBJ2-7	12	ASSFGTGEAEGY
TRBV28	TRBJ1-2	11	ASSSGTGDGYT
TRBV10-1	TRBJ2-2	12	ASSSGSIAGELF
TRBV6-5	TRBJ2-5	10	ASSRGEQTQY
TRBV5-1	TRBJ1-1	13	ASSLFLRENTEAF
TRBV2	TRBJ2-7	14	ASSETASGSSYEQY
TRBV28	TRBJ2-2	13	ASSTPEMTAGELF
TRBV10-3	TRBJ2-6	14	AISDPGTSGANVLT
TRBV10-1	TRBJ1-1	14	ASPRDRAGRNTEAF
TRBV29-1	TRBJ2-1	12	SASSGLVFGEQF
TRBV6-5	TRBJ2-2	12	ASSRNQGTGELF
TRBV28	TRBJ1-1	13	ASSFLTGRPPEAF
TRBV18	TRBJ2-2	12	ASSGLANTGELF
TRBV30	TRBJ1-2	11	AWKGGLGYGYT
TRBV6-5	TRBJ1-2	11	ASRDRAGYGYT
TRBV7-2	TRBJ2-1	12	ASSSGLAGGEQF
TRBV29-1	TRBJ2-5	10	SGGRGWETQY
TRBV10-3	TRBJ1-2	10	AISESLYGYT
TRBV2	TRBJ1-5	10	ASNAVNQPQH
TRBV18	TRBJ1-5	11	ASSPSADQPQH
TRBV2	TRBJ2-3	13	ASSVDRGGTDTQY
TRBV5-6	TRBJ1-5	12	ASSSTGGSQPQH